This TCR beta chain is from a study of lymphopenia after photon versus proton radiotherapy (dated by TCRdb to between 2018 and 2020). With respect to the entire study: The immunological effects of photon versus proton radiation therapy were compared in patients with gastrointestinal tumors who developed high-grade lymphopenia. The study was designed to characterize how the impact on the immune system differs between the two radiation modalities. A cohort of around 21 patients with gastrointestinal tumors who received either photon or proton therapy and subsequently developed lymphopenia was included.

The method behind the library was the immunoSEQ multiplex PCR assay. T cell repertoires were profiled by deep sequencing of rearranged TCR beta loci, alongside multiparametric flow cytometry. TCRdb holds this immuneACCESS table with in-frame rearrangements only. Some clones are missing; in checked studies, unresolved V genes explain under half, and the rest has no known cause. This sample has about 16,000 clones in its table, and around 86% of those were observed once. Together, the top ten hold around 10% of the sample. Turning to this clone: Which antigen it targets is not known. Base qualities are missing; no much larger clone stands one base away.

The CDR3, from cysteine to phenylalanine, totals 21 residues. Only CDR3 DNA is held: 63 bases, read in frame from base 1. Trimming leaves V shorter by 4 bases and J shorter by 4 bases, with the junction holding 19 bases beyond the gene matches. General conclusions and limits of the study: Relative stability during treatment was observed in proton-treated patients, whereas loss of naive T cells and TCR diversity and gain of effector/memory populations were observed in photon-treated patients. The survival association was assessed only in patients who died, and better survival with proton therapy was presented by the authors as a possibility rather than a demonstrated result. Across the cohort, an inverse correlation was found between a larger post-nadir drop in TCR diversity and overall survival time among patients who died. After the lymphocyte count nadir, photon-treated repertoires showed oligoclonal expansion, especially of CD8+ Temra cells, which drove the drop in diversity.

Rearrangement joined TRBV23-1 to TRBJ2-1, with TRBD2 matching 13 junction bases. TRBV23-1 is an ORF, and what it does is uncertain. The source was peripheral blood, collected from a patient treated with proton-based radiotherapy. The clonotype originates from a man between 65 and 85 years old with pancreatic cancer. The DNA sequence is as follows: TGCGCCAGCAGTCCGAGGAGACTAGCGGGAGGAATTCCTAGAAAATACAATGAGCAGTTCTTC. This encodes CASSPRRLAGGIPRKYNEQFF.